What follows describes a single TCR beta chain. The target antigen is unknown. The data belong to a study of cytomegalovirus exposure and HLA in healthy donors. Study-level information: An analysis done earlier identified about 120 million unique TCR beta sequences from about 179 million T cells. Study-wide results and limits: In a later analysis, a missense DCLRE1C variant was linked to TCR beta V- and J-gene trimming. HLA alleles were associated with 15,000 to 20,000 TCR beta sequences in a later analysis at 0.05 false discovery rate. Most sequenced TCRs were rare (though some public TCRs occurred in many donors).

The PCR ran on 60 Vbeta and 13 Jbeta primers. The assay was immunoSEQ multiplex PCR, and TCRdb's table has in-frame clones only and misses some. Here the sample spans around 210,000 clones, around 77% being singletons. Sequencing used PBMCs. This clonotype originated in a woman aged 25 to 39 in good health and CMV-seronegative.

This CDR3 reads CASSLFWGLEDTQYF. CDR3 nucleotide sequence: TGTGCCAGCAGTTTATTCTGGGGCCTGGAGGATACGCAGTATTTT. The chain links TRBV27 to TRBJ2-3, with D maybe TRBD1 (5 bases). The V gene lost 1 base and the J gene lost 6 bases, with 14 bases spanning the gap. Germline V CDR1 and CDR2: MNHEY, SMNVEV (reference sequence). The CDR3 runs to 15 residues.